Given below is one T cell receptor (beta chain) in context. V was trimmed by 4 bases and J by 11 bases, leaving 9 bases between them. Germline V gives CDR1 MNHNS, CDR2 SASEGT. This CDR3 contains 11 residues. This record belongs to a study of blood T cell repertoires in COVID-19. Study details: Sample material is recorded as cDNA or gDNA derived from T cells, B-cell-depleted T cells, or PBMCs.

Here immunoSEQ multiplex PCR was the method, and the copy in TCRdb shows in-frame clones only, minus some. The table includes 100,000 or so clones, over 85% detected once. Seattle-derived patients entered the study during active infection and were followed longitudinally. This chain connects TRBV6-1 to TRBJ1-5; D is undetermined. The origin of this receptor is a woman aged 50 to 60 with COVID-19, enrolled during active disease. The specimen was peripheral blood. CDR3 protein: CASSAATAQHF. The CDR3 region has the DNA TGTGCCAGCAGTGCAGCTACAGCCCAGCATTTT.